This T cell receptor beta chain was found in a study of T cell repertoires in cytomegalovirus infection. Study overall: Recently identified HLA-C-restricted CMV epitopes were among the peptides used.

TCRdb called the reads again in MiXCR, with one record for every CDR3 protein. The sample shows a few hundred thousand distinct CDR3 sequences, about 40% of them seen only once. As for this clonotype: Its antigen is unidentified.

The CDR3 loop spans 14 amino acids. Germline V gene lookup returns CDR1 SGHDT and CDR2 YYEEEE. The germline V and J ends were trimmed by 1 base and 2 bases, with 10 bases remaining between them. Study-wide results and caveats: Identification of carriers of CMV plus the relevant HLA was achieved through cumulative public TCR beta family frequency. HLA-C-restricted CMV clonotypes gave the most frequent clonotype in two of eight donors.

Sequencing used cultured PBMCs, obtained from culture after CMV antigen stimulation. The chain has TRBV5-6 and TRBJ2-7; D ambiguous. This sequence originates from a human donor in good health (CMV status not recorded). Some clones in this sample may be carry-over from other donors' samples. CDR3 DNA: TGTGCCAGCAGCTTGTCCAGGAGACCCTACGAGCAGTACTTC. Encoded protein: CASSLSRRPYEQYF.